This record looks at one TCR beta chain sequence and its context. One base away lies a much larger clone, so this may be a sequencing read error. This entry belongs to a study of tumor-infiltrating lymphocytes in primary liver carcinoma. Blood RNA originated from unsorted whole blood, with germline DNA additionally extracted. Prior to the surgical procedure, roughly 4.2 milliliters of peripheral blood were collected. Making TCR beta cDNA involved roughly 500 ng total RNA and a constant-region primer. For TCR beta, libraries were produced by three nested multiplex PCR rounds using slightly modified ARM-PCR. A C-beta reverse primer was combined with TRBV1-TRBV30 forward primers in the first two PCR rounds, and each round had about 10 cycles. TCRdb re-called the multiplex PCR reads through MiXCR, storing one row per CDR3 protein. This table has just over 300,000 distinct CDR3 sequences, around three fifths appearing once.

Trimming removed 0 bases at V and 3 bases at J, with 9 bases between. Looked up from germline, CDR1 is PRHDT and CDR2 is FYEKMQ (reference sequence). CDR3 length: 15 amino acids. The clonotype comes from a woman aged 25 to 39 with primary liver carcinoma and hepatitis B virus infection. Sequencing used peripheral blood. This rearrangement joins TRBV13 to TRBJ1-5, with unresolved D. CDR3 loop: CASSLGPGNNQPQHF. In DNA form, the CDR3 reads TGTGCCAGCAGCTTAGGGCCGGGGAACAATCAGCCCCAGCATTTT.